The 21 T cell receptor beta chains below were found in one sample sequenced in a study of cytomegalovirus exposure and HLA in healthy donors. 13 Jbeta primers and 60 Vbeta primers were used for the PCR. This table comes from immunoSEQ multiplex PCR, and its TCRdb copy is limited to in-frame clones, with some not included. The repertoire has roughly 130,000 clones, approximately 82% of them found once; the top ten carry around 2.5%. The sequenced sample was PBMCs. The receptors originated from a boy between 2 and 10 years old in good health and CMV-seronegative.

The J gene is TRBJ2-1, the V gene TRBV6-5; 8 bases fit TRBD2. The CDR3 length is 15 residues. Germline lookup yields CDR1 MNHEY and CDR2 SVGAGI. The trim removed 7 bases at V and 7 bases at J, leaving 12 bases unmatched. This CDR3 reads CASTEELAGGNEQFF. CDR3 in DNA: TGTGCCAGCACCGAGGAGCTAGCGGGTGGGAATGAGCAGTTCTTC.

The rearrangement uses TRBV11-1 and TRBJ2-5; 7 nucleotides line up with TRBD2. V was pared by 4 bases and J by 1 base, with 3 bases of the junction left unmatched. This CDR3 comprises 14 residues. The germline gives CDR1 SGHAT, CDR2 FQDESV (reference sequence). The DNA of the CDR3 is TGTGCCAGCAGCTCAACTAGCGTCCAAGAGACCCAGTACTTC. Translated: CASSSTSVQETQYF.

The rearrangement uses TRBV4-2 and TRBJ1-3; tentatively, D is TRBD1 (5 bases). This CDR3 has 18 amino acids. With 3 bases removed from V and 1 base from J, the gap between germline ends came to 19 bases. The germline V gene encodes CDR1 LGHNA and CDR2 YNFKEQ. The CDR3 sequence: CASSQAGGGVGSGNTIYF. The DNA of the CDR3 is TGTGCCAGCAGCCAGGCTGGCGGGGGGGTCGGTTCTGGAAACACCATATATTTT.

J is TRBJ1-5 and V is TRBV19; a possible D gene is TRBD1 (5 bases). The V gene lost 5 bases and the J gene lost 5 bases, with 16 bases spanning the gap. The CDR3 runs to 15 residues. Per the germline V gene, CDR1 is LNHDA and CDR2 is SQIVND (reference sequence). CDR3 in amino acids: CASSQLDSLYQPQHF. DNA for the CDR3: TGTGCCAGTAGTCAACTCGACAGCTTATATCAGCCCCAGCATTTT.

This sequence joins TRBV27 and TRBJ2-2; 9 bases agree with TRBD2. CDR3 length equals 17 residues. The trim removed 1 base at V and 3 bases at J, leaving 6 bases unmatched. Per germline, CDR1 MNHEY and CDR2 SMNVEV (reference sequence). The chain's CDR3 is CASSLLSTSGYTGELFF. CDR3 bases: TGTGCCAGCAGTTTATTATCGACTAGCGGATACACCGGGGAGCTGTTTTTT.

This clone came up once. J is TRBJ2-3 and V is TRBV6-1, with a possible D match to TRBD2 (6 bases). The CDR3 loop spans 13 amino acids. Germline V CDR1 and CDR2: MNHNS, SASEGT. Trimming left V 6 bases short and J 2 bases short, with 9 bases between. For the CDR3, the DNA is TGTGCCAGCAGACGGACTAACACAGATACGCAGTATTTT. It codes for CASRRTNTDTQYF.

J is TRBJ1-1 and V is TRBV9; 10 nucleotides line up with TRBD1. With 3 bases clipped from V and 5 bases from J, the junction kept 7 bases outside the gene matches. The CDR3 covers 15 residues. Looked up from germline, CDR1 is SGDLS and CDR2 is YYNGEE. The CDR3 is CASSGTGGPGTEAFF. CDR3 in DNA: TGTGCCAGCAGCGGGACAGGGGGGCCGGGAACTGAAGCTTTCTTT.

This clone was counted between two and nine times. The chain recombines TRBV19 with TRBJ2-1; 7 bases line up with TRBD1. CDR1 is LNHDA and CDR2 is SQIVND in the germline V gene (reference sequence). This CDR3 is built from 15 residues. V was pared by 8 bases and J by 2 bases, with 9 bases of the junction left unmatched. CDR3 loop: CASSLTGSPYNEQFF. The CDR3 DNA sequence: TGTGCCAGTTCCTTGACAGGGAGCCCCTACAATGAGCAGTTCTTC.

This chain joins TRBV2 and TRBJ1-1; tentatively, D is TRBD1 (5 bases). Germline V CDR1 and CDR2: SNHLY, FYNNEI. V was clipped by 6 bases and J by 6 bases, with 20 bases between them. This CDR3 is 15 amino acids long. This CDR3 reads CASSRSGSAGPEAFF. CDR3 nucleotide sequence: TGTGCCAGCAGCCGTAGTGGGTCAGCGGGGCCTGAAGCTTTCTTT.

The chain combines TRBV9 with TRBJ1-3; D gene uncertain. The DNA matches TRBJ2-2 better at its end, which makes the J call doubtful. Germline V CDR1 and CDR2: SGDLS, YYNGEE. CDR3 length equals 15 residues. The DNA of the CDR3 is TGTGCCAGCAGCGTAGGCCCCGGCGTCACCGGGGAGCTGTTTTTT. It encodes CASSVGPGVTGELFF.

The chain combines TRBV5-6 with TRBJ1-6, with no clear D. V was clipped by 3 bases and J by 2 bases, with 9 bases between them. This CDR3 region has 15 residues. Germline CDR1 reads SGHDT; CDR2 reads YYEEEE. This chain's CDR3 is CASSSGAPYNSPLHF. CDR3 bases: TGTGCCAGCAGCTCGGGTGCCCCCTATAATTCACCCCTCCACTTT.

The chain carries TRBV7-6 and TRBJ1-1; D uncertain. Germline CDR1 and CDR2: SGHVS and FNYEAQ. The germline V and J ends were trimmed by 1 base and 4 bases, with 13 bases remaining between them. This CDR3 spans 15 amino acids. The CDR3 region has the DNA TGTGCCAGCAGCTTAGAGACACAGTCCCTCACTGAAGCTTTCTTT. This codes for CASSLETQSLTEAFF.

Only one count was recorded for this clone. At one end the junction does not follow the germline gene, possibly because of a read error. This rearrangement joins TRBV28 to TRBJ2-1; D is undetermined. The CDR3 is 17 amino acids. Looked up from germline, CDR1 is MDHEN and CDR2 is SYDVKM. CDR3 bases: TGTGCCAGCAGTTCGACCGCGACACCAAAGCCCTACAATGAGCAGCTCTTC. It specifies CASSSTATPKPYNEQLF.

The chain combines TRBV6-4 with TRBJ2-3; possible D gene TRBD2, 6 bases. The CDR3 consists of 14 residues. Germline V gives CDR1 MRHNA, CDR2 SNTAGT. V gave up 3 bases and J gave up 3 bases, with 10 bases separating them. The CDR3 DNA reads TGTGCCAGCAGTGAGGGAAGCGGGACAGATACGCAGTATTTT. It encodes CASSEGSGTDTQYF.

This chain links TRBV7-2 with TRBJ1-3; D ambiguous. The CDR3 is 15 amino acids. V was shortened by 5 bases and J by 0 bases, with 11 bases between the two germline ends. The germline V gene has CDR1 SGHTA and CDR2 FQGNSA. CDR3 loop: CASSNNPSSGNTIYF. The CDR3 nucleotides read TGTGCCAGCAGCAACAACCCCAGCTCTGGAAACACCATATATTTT.

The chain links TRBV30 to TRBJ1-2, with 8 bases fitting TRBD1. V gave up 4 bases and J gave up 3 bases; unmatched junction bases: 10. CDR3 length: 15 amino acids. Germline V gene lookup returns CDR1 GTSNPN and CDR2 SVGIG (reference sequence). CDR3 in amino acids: CAWIIKDRVYYGYTF. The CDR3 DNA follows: TGTGCCTGGATTATAAAGGACAGGGTCTACTATGGCTACACCTTC. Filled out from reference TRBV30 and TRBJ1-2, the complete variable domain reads SQTIHQWPATLVQPVGSPLSLECTVEGTSNPNLYWYRQAAGRGLQLLFYSVGIGQISSEVPQNLSASRPQDRQFILSSKKLLLSDSGFYLCAWIIKDRVYYGYTFGSGTRLTVV.

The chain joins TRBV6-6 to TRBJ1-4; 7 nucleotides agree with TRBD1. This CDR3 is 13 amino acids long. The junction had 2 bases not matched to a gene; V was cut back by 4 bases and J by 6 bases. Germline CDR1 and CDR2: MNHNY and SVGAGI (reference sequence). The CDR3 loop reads CASSWTGDEKLFF. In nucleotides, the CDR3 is TGTGCCAGCAGTTGGACAGGCGATGAAAAACTGTTTTTT.

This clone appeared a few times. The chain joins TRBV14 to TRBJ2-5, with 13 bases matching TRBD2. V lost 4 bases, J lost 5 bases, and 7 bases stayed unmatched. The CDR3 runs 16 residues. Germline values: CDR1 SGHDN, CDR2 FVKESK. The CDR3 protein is CASSRLLAGGPETQYF. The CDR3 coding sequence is TGTGCCAGCAGCCGACTACTAGCGGGAGGGCCGGAGACCCAGTACTTC.

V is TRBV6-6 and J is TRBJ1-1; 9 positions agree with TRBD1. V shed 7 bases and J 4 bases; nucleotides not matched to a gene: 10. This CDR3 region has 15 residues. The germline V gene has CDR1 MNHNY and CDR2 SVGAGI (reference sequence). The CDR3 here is CASTPTGGKVTEAFF. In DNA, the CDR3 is TGTGCCAGCACCCCGACAGGGGGTAAGGTCACTGAAGCTTTCTTT.

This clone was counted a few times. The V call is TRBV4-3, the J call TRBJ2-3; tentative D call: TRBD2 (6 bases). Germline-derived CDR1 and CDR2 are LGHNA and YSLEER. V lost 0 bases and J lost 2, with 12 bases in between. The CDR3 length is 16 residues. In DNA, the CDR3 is TGCGCCAGCAGCCAAGATCTTGCTAGCGCCACAGATACGCAGTATTTT. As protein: CASSQDLASATDTQYF.

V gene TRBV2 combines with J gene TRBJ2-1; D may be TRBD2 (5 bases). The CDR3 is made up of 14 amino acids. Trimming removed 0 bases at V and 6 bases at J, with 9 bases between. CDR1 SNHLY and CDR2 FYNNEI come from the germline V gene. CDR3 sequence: CASSEALAGNEQFF. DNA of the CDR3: TGTGCCAGCAGTGAAGCGCTTGCGGGCAATGAGCAGTTCTTC. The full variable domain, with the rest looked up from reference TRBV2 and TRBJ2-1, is EPEVTQTPSHQVTQMGQEVILRCVPISNHLYFYWYRQILGQKVEFLVSFYNNEISEKSEIFDDQFSVERPDGSNFTLKIRSTKLEDSAMYFCASSEALAGNEQFFGPGTRLTVL.